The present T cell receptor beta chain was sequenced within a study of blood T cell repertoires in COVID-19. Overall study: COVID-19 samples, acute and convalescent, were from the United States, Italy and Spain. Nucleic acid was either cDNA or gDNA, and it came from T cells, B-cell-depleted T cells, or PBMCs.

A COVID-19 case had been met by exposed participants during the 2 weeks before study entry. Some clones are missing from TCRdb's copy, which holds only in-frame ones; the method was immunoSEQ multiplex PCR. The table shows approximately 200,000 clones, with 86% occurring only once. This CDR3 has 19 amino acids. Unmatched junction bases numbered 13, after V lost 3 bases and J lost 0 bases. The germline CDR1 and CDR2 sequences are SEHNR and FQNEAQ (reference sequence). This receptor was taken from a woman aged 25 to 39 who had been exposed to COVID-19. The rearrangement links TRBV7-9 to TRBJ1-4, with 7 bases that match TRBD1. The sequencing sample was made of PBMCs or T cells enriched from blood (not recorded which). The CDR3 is CASSLGSRGRLATNEKLFF. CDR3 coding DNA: TGTGCCAGCAGCTTGGGGAGCAGGGGGAGGCTAGCAACTAATGAAAAACTGTTTTTT. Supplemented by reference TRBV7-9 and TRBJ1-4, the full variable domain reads DTGVSQNPRHKITKRGQNVTFRCDPISEHNRLYWYRQTLGQGPEFLTYFQNEAQLEKSRLLSDRFSAERPKGSFSTLEIQRTEQGDSAMYLCASSLGSRGRLATNEKLFFGSGTQLSVL.